This TCR beta chain was sequenced in a study of blood T cell repertoires in COVID-19. The CDR3 loop spans 14 amino acids. CDR1 LGHDT and CDR2 YNNKEL come from the germline V gene (reference sequence). V dropped 1 base and J dropped 0 bases, with 5 bases sitting between them. Repertoires were generated with immunoSEQ multiplex PCR, while TCRdb's copy carries only in-frame clones and drops some. The top ten hold less than 4.5% of the sample, which has approximately 220,000 clones, 80% to 90% seen once. Material: peripheral blood. The chain is built from TRBV3-1 (or the pseudogene TRBV3-2) and TRBJ2-3; D remains ambiguous. The source of this sequence is a man aged 50 to 59 with acute or convalescent COVID-19. The CDR3 reads CASSQGGSTDTQYF. The DNA of the CDR3 is TGTGCCAGCAGCCAAGGAGGTAGCACAGATACGCAGTATTTT.